The rows below give T cell receptor beta chains drawn from one sample of a study of CD8 T cells in Susac syndrome. One entry per CDR3 protein, called by TCRdb with MiXCR from the immunoSEQ multiplex PCR reads. The table has 150,000 to 200,000 distinct CDR3 sequences, over 85% seen once. What was sequenced was CD4+ T cells from PBMCs. The source of these receptors is a human donor with multiple sclerosis. Each CDR3 is given with its conserved first and last residue. D genes are given only for firm matches. Expanded clones get a size class; other rows say once, few or many, or leave the size out.

d_gene,j_gene,abundance,v_gene,CDR3aa,CDR3nt
-,TRBJ2-5,-,TRBV4-1,CASRDRMGPGETQYF,TGCGCCAGCAGGGATCGCATGGGGCCAGGGGAGACCCAGTACTTC
TRBD2,TRBJ2-3,-,TRBV20-1,CSARVPAGDSDTQYF,TGCAGTGCTAGAGTGCCAGCGGGGGATTCGGATACGCAGTATTTT
-,TRBJ2-2,once,TRBV4-3,CASSQDWATGELFF,TGCGCCAGCAGCCAAGATTGGGCGACCGGGGAGCTGTTTTTT
-,TRBJ1-1,-,TRBV2,CASRVDSEAFF,TGTGCCAGCAGGGTGGACAGTGAAGCTTTCTTT
TRBD2,TRBJ2-1,-,TRBV6-5,CASSSTTRLAGFMNHNPEQFF,TGTGCCAGCAGTTCCACAACCCGACTAGCGGGATTTATGAACCACAACCCTGAGCAGTTCTTC
-,TRBJ2-7,-,TRBV2,CASRRDLGSYEQYF,TGTGCCAGCAGAAGGGACCTAGGGAGCTACGAGCAGTACTTC
-,TRBJ1-2,-,TRBV5-6,CASSLPPGGAGNYGYTF,TGTGCCAGCAGCCTCCCGCCCGGGGGCGCGGGTAACTATGGCTACACCTTC
-,TRBJ1-5,-,TRBV10-3,CAISEGRGDQPQHF,TGTGCCATCAGTGAAGGAAGGGGGGATCAGCCCCAGCATTTT
-,TRBJ1-6,-,TRBV7-3,CASSLERGSLRGNSPLHF,TGTGCCAGCAGCTTAGAGCGAGGCAGCCTTCGGGGTAATTCACCCCTCCACTTT
TRBD2,TRBJ2-5,-,TRBV4-2,CASSWSSGGSETQYF,TGTGCCAGCAGCTGGTCCAGCGGGGGGTCGGAGACCCAGTACTTC
TRBD1,TRBJ2-3,-,TRBV15,CATSKDRAYTDTQYF,TGTGCCACCAGCAAGGACAGGGCTTACACAGATACGCAGTATTTT
TRBD1,TRBJ2-1,-,TRBV18,CASSPGSGGFNEQFF,TGTGCCAGCTCACCAGGATCAGGGGGCTTCAATGAGCAGTTCTTC
TRBD2,TRBJ2-1,-,TRBV7-9,CASSHGLAGGAYEQFF,TGTGCCAGCAGCCACGGACTAGCGGGGGGCGCGTATGAGCAGTTCTTC
-,TRBJ1-2,once,TRBV3-1,CASSPLQGRGNYGYTF,TGTGCCAGCAGCCCATTACAGGGTAGAGGGAACTATGGCTACACCTTC
-,TRBJ2-3,-,TRBV10-3,CAIGPGGGQDTQYF,TGTGCCATCGGACCTGGGGGGGGGCAGGATACGCAGTATTTT
-,TRBJ1-1,-,TRBV7-9,CASSPVRGLATEAFF,TGTGCCAGCAGCCCCGTACGGGGGCTAGCCACTGAAGCTTTCTTT
-,TRBJ2-7,-,TRBV18,CASSPEIQAFSYEQYF,TGTGCCAGCTCACCAGAAATCCAGGCCTTCTCCTACGAGCAGTACTTC
TRBD1,TRBJ1-3,-,TRBV5-1,CASTERQGNLGNTIYF,TGCGCCAGCACCGAAAGACAGGGAAATTTGGGAAACACCATATATTTT
-,TRBJ1-3,-,TRBV4-1,CASSPFGVSGNTIYF,TGCGCCAGCAGCCCCTTCGGGGTCTCTGGAAACACCATATATTTT
TRBD2,TRBJ2-7,-,TRBV7-6,CASSLASSGAEQYF,TGTGCCAGCAGCTTAGCCTCTAGCGGGGCCGAGCAGTACTTC